One T cell receptor beta chain is described in this entry. The data belong to a study of CD8+ T cells in alopecia areata. Extracted RNA was reverse transcribed into cDNA, the sequencing template. Produced via immunoSEQ multiplex PCR; TCRdb's table is partial and in-frame only. This sample has about 200,000 clones, with about 60% found just once. CDR3 length equals 15 residues. Germline CDR1 reads SEHNR; CDR2 reads FQNEAQ (reference sequence). Trimming took off 0 bases at V and 3 bases at J, with 12 bases between the two ends. The origin of this receptor is a human donor with alopecia areata. Sequences were derived from CD4+ T cells sorted from blood, sampled at week 0. This rearrangement joins TRBV7-9 to TRBJ2-7; possibly TRBD2 for D (5 bases). The CDR3 sequence is CASSLAPTINYEQYF. CDR3 sequence (DNA): TGTGCCAGCAGCTTAGCTCCGACTATTAACTACGAGCAGTACTTC.